This is a list of T cell receptor beta chains from one sample in a study of blood T cell repertoires in COVID-19. TCRdb keeps only in-frame clones here, not all; method: immunoSEQ multiplex PCR. Seen here are roughly 15,000 clones, 84% observed once, and the top ten hold roughly 28%. The material sequenced was peripheral blood. These receptors originate from a woman in her 50s with active or convalescent COVID-19. The CDR3 runs from the conserved cysteine through the conserved F or W. The D gene is left open where the match is weak. For some rows the clone size is stated as once, few or many, or as a class when expanded; others skip it.

CDR3 length: 14; D gene: .; clone size: .; J gene: TRBJ2-7; V gene: TRBV5-4; CDR3 DNA: TGTGCCAGCAGTACGTGGGGACCCGGGGGCGAGCAGTACTTC; CDR3 protein: CASSTWGPGGEQYF
CDR3 length: 15; D gene: TRBD1; clone size: .; J gene: TRBJ1-2; V gene: TRBV4-2; CDR3 DNA: TGTGCCAGCAGCCAAGAAACAGGGGGCATCTATGGCTACACCTTC; CDR3 protein: CASSQETGGIYGYTF
CDR3 length: 17; D gene: TRBD1; clone size: .; J gene: TRBJ1-5; V gene: TRBV9; CDR3 DNA: TGTGCCAGCAGCGCTGGGACAGGGTTTGATACTAGTCAGCCCCAGCATTTT; CDR3 protein: CASSAGTGFDTSQPQHF
CDR3 length: 13; D gene: TRBD2; clone size: .; J gene: TRBJ2-5; V gene: TRBV28; CDR3 DNA: TGTGCCAGCAGGGCGGGGGGCCGAGAGACCCAGTACTTC; CDR3 protein: CASRAGGRETQYF
CDR3 length: 11; D gene: .; clone size: .; J gene: TRBJ2-2; V gene: TRBV28; CDR3 DNA: TGTGCCAGCAAGGGGGCCGGGGAGCTGTTTTTT; CDR3 protein: CASKGAGELFF
CDR3 length: 15; D gene: TRBD1; clone size: .; J gene: TRBJ2-2; V gene: TRBV19; CDR3 DNA: TGTGCCCGAAAGAAGGGACAGGAGGTCACCGGGGAGCTGTTTTTT; CDR3 protein: CARKKGQEVTGELFF
CDR3 length: 13; D gene: .; clone size: .; J gene: TRBJ2-7; V gene: TRBV7-8; CDR3 DNA: TGTGCCAGCAGCTTGGAGCTCCCCTACGAGCAGTACTTC; CDR3 protein: CASSLELPYEQYF
CDR3 length: 12; D gene: .; clone size: .; J gene: TRBJ1-1; V gene: TRBV6-5; CDR3 DNA: TGTGCCAGCTTCCGGGGTAACACTGAAGCTTTCTTT; CDR3 protein: CASFRGNTEAFF
CDR3 length: 16; D gene: .; clone size: .; J gene: TRBJ1-3; V gene: TRBV6-6; CDR3 DNA: TGTGCCAGCAGTTACCCGACTGACGTCTCTGGAAACACCATATATTTT; CDR3 protein: CASSYPTDVSGNTIYF
CDR3 length: 15; D gene: TRBD1; clone size: .; J gene: TRBJ1-4; V gene: TRBV27; CDR3 DNA: TGTGCCAGCAGTTCCATACAGGGGGCTTGGGAAAAACTGTTTTTT; CDR3 protein: CASSSIQGAWEKLFF
CDR3 length: 14; D gene: .; clone size: .; J gene: TRBJ2-6; V gene: TRBV2; CDR3 DNA: TGTGCCAGCACCAAACTCTCTGGGGCCAACGTCCTGACTTTC; CDR3 protein: CASTKLSGANVLTF
CDR3 length: 16; D gene: .; clone size: .; J gene: TRBJ1-2; V gene: TRBV10-1; CDR3 DNA: TGCGCCAGTCCAAGAAGGGACTCCATTACCTTCTATGGCTACACCTTC; CDR3 protein: CASPRRDSITFYGYTF
CDR3 length: 19; D gene: .; clone size: .; J gene: TRBJ1-1; V gene: TRBV7-9; CDR3 DNA: TGTGCCAGCAGCGCCATCGGCCCGCGTTTGGGGCTAACGAACACTGAAGCTTTCTTT; CDR3 protein: CASSAIGPRLGLTNTEAFF
CDR3 length: 13; D gene: TRBD2; clone size: once; J gene: TRBJ2-1; V gene: TRBV12-3/TRBV12-4; CDR3 DNA: TGTGCCAGCAGTTCAGCTAGCGGTAATGAGCAGTTCTTC; CDR3 protein: CASSSASGNEQFF
CDR3 length: 17; D gene: .; clone size: .; J gene: TRBJ1-1; V gene: TRBV5-1; CDR3 DNA: TGCGCCAGCAGCTTGGACGGAGGCAGGGGATGGAACACTGAAGCTTTCTTT; CDR3 protein: CASSLDGGRGWNTEAFF
CDR3 length: 13; D gene: .; clone size: .; J gene: TRBJ1-5; V gene: TRBV27; CDR3 DNA: TGTGCCAGCAGTTTTACATTTGATCAGCCCCAGCATTTT; CDR3 protein: CASSFTFDQPQHF
CDR3 length: 14; D gene: TRBD1; clone size: .; J gene: TRBJ1-5; V gene: TRBV27; CDR3 DNA: TGTGCCAGCATGGAACAGGGGGCGATTCAGCCCCAGCATTTT; CDR3 protein: CASMEQGAIQPQHF
CDR3 length: 12; D gene: .; clone size: .; J gene: TRBJ2-5; V gene: TRBV12-3/TRBV12-4; CDR3 DNA: TGTGCCAGCAGTTTTACAGGGAGGACCCAGTACTTC; CDR3 protein: CASSFTGRTQYF
CDR3 length: 14; D gene: TRBD2; clone size: .; J gene: TRBJ2-3; V gene: TRBV11-2; CDR3 DNA: TGTGCCAGCAGCCTTCTAGCGGGAGTAGTGACGCAGTATTTT; CDR3 protein: CASSLLAGVVTQYF
CDR3 length: 14; D gene: TRBD2; clone size: .; J gene: TRBJ2-7; V gene: TRBV6-5; CDR3 DNA: TGTGCCAGCTCCCCGGGACTACTCCCTTACGAGCAGTACTTC; CDR3 protein: CASSPGLLPYEQYF
CDR3 length: 14; D gene: .; clone size: .; J gene: TRBJ1-2; V gene: TRBV5-1; CDR3 DNA: TGCGCCAGCAGCTTCCAGAGCGGTGGATATGGCTACACCTTC; CDR3 protein: CASSFQSGGYGYTF
CDR3 length: 16; D gene: .; clone size: once; J gene: TRBJ1-1; V gene: TRBV6-5; CDR3 DNA: TGTGCCAGCAGTTACGGGTCGGGGATCGTGAACACTGAAGCTTTCTTT; CDR3 protein: CASSYGSGIVNTEAFF
CDR3 length: 15; D gene: TRBD2; clone size: few; J gene: TRBJ2-2; V gene: TRBV5-1; CDR3 DNA: TGCGCCAGCAGCCTCGGACTAGCAAACACCGGGGAGCTGTTTTTT; CDR3 protein: CASSLGLANTGELFF
CDR3 length: 15; D gene: TRBD1; clone size: .; J gene: TRBJ2-2; V gene: TRBV7-6; CDR3 DNA: TGTGCCAGCAGCTTAGGACAGGGGGTCACCGGGGAGCTGTTTTTT; CDR3 protein: CASSLGQGVTGELFF
CDR3 length: 17; D gene: TRBD1; clone size: .; J gene: TRBJ1-5; V gene: TRBV9; CDR3 DNA: TGTGCCAGCAGCGCGGGGACAGGGTACGGGATCAATCAGCCCCAGCATTTT; CDR3 protein: CASSAGTGYGINQPQHF
CDR3 length: 14; D gene: TRBD1; clone size: .; J gene: TRBJ1-6; V gene: TRBV9; CDR3 DNA: TGTGCCAGCAGCCCAGGGACAGTCAATTCACCCCTCCACTTT; CDR3 protein: CASSPGTVNSPLHF
CDR3 length: 15; D gene: .; clone size: .; J gene: TRBJ2-2; V gene: TRBV3-1/TRBV3-2; CDR3 DNA: TGTGCCAGCAGCCAAGACAGACTTCAAGCCGGGGAGCTGTTTTTT; CDR3 protein: CASSQDRLQAGELFF
CDR3 length: 15; D gene: TRBD2; clone size: .; J gene: TRBJ2-7; V gene: TRBV6-1; CDR3 DNA: TGTGCCAGCAGTGAAGCCAATAGCGGGAGCTACGAGCAGTACTTC; CDR3 protein: CASSEANSGSYEQYF
CDR3 length: 16; D gene: TRBD2; clone size: .; J gene: TRBJ2-3; V gene: TRBV27; CDR3 DNA: TGTGCCAGCACGCCGGGACTAGCGGGGGGGCGAGATACGCAGTATTTT; CDR3 protein: CASTPGLAGGRDTQYF
CDR3 length: 15; D gene: TRBD2; clone size: .; J gene: TRBJ2-5; V gene: TRBV4-1; CDR3 DNA: TGCGCCAGCAGCCGCCTAGACGGGGGGGTCGAGACCCAGTACTTC; CDR3 protein: CASSRLDGGVETQYF
CDR3 length: 13; D gene: .; clone size: .; J gene: TRBJ1-2; V gene: TRBV19; CDR3 DNA: TGTGCCAGTGGGCACGCGGGGCATTATGGCTACACCTTC; CDR3 protein: CASGHAGHYGYTF
CDR3 length: 12; D gene: TRBD1; clone size: .; J gene: TRBJ1-5; V gene: TRBV5-4; CDR3 DNA: TGTGCCAGCAGCGTAGGGACAGCGCCCCAGCATTTT; CDR3 protein: CASSVGTAPQHF
CDR3 length: 17; D gene: TRBD1; clone size: .; J gene: TRBJ1-4; V gene: TRBV24-1; CDR3 DNA: TGTGCCACCAGTGATTGGACAGGGACCCATAGGGAGGAAAAACTGTTTTTT; CDR3 protein: CATSDWTGTHREEKLFF
CDR3 length: 14; D gene: .; clone size: .; J gene: TRBJ1-6; V gene: TRBV12-2; CDR3 DNA: TGTGCAAGTCGCGCAGGGACAGAGAATTCACCCCTCCACTTT; CDR3 protein: CASRAGTENSPLHF
CDR3 length: 19; D gene: TRBD2; clone size: .; J gene: TRBJ2-7; V gene: TRBV27; CDR3 DNA: TGTGCCAGCAGCCTTACGGGACTAGCGGGCCCGGTGAGGGGATACGAGCAGTACTTC; CDR3 protein: CASSLTGLAGPVRGYEQYF
CDR3 length: 12; D gene: .; clone size: .; J gene: TRBJ1-6; V gene: TRBV27; CDR3 DNA: TGTGCCAGCAGTTCCCCAGTTTCACCCCTCCACTTT; CDR3 protein: CASSSPVSPLHF
CDR3 length: 11; D gene: .; clone size: .; J gene: TRBJ2-7; V gene: TRBV7-9; CDR3 DNA: TGTGCCAGCAGCTACATCTACGAGCAGTACTTC; CDR3 protein: CASSYIYEQYF
CDR3 length: 14; D gene: .; clone size: .; J gene: TRBJ2-3; V gene: TRBV14; CDR3 DNA: TGTGCCAGCAGCCCCGGTAGACACACAGATACGCAGTATTTT; CDR3 protein: CASSPGRHTDTQYF
CDR3 length: 15; D gene: TRBD1; clone size: once; J gene: TRBJ1-1; V gene: TRBV5-4; CDR3 DNA: TGTGCCAGCAGCTCGCTGGGACAGGGGAACACTGAAGCTTTCTTT; CDR3 protein: CASSSLGQGNTEAFF
CDR3 length: 15; D gene: .; clone size: .; J gene: TRBJ2-3; V gene: TRBV27; CDR3 DNA: TGTGCCAGCAGTTGGGCTAGCGCGTCCTTAGATACGCAGTATTTT; CDR3 protein: CASSWASASLDTQYF
CDR3 length: 14; D gene: TRBD1; clone size: .; J gene: TRBJ2-7; V gene: TRBV9; CDR3 DNA: TGTGCCAGCAGCGGGGACAGCCGAGCCTACGAGCAGTACTTC; CDR3 protein: CASSGDSRAYEQYF
CDR3 length: 16; D gene: .; clone size: .; J gene: TRBJ1-5; V gene: TRBV2; CDR3 DNA: TGTGCCAGCAGTGACAGAGGGCTCTATAGCAATCAGCCCCAGCATTTT; CDR3 protein: CASSDRGLYSNQPQHF
CDR3 length: 17; D gene: TRBD2; clone size: .; J gene: TRBJ2-2; V gene: TRBV28; CDR3 DNA: TGTGCCAGCAGCCCGACTAGCGGGAGGGTGGACACCGGGGAGCTGTTTTTT; CDR3 protein: CASSPTSGRVDTGELFF
CDR3 length: 15; D gene: TRBD1; clone size: .; J gene: TRBJ2-7; V gene: TRBV7-9; CDR3 DNA: TGTGCCAGCAGCTCTCCCGGACAGGGCTCCTACGAGCAGTACTTC; CDR3 protein: CASSSPGQGSYEQYF
CDR3 length: 14; D gene: TRBD1; clone size: .; J gene: TRBJ2-1; V gene: TRBV7-7; CDR3 DNA: TGTGCTAGCAGCTTAGCAGAGGGGGCGGCTGAGCAGTTCTTC; CDR3 protein: CASSLAEGAAEQFF